A single sample gave rise to the 15 T cell receptor beta chains below, sequenced in a study of cytotoxic CD8 clonotypes in ibrutinib-treated CLL. Libraries were prepared by immunoSEQ multiplex PCR; TCRdb keeps only in-frame clonotypes and omits some of them. Of 95,000 to 100,000 clones listed, 70% to 80% are singletons. The sequences come from PBMCs, collected after 12 months of ibrutinib treatment. Every receptor here comes from a human donor with chronic lymphocytic leukemia.

Note on this clone: The junction shows a germline mismatch at one end, possibly a read error. The chain combines TRBV11-3 with TRBJ2-1; D not resolved. Per the germline V gene, CDR1 is SGHNT and CDR2 is YENEEA. The length of the CDR3 is 12 residues. CDR3 residues: CASSLRGDPPIF. CDR3 DNA sequence: TGTGCCAGCAGCTTAAGAGGAGACCCCCCAATCTTC.

This clone was recorded once. The chain joins TRBV7-2 to TRBJ2-7; 11 bases are shared with TRBD2. V shed 2 bases and J 6 bases; nucleotides not matched to a gene: 6. Germline values: CDR1 SGHTA, CDR2 FQGNSA. The CDR3 has 15 residues. CDR3 nucleotides: TGTGCCAGCAGCTTAAGAACCGGGACTAGCGGCGAGCAGTACTTC. Residues: CASSLRTGTSGEQYF.

The V call is TRBV4-1, the J call TRBJ1-2, with 7 bases identical to TRBD1. CDR1 MGHRA and CDR2 YSYEKL come from the germline V gene. J lost 14 bases, V lost 3 bases, and 24 bases had no gene match. This CDR3 has 17 residues. The CDR3 reads CASSQSGTDRPTTVRTF. The CDR3 coding sequence is TGCGCCAGCAGCCAGAGCGGGACAGATAGGCCCACTACCGTAAGGACCTTC.

In this sample, this clone turned up a few times. The chain combines TRBV14 with TRBJ2-7; D assignment may be TRBD1 or TRBD2 (5 bases each). CDR1 SGHDN and CDR2 FVKESK come from the germline V gene. The CDR3 consists of 17 residues. V shed 4 bases and J shed 0 bases, with 19 bases lying between them. The CDR3 coding sequence is TGTGCCAGCAGCCCCATGAGGGGCCTCACTCTCTCCTACGAGCAGTACTTC. Protein product: CASSPMRGLTLSYEQYF.

J is TRBJ2-2 and V is TRBV5-4; D is perhaps TRBD2 (6 bases). V was shortened by 3 bases and J by 7 bases, with 19 bases between the two germline ends. Germline V gives CDR1 SGHNT, CDR2 YYREEE (reference sequence). CDR3 length: 16 residues. CDR3 amino acids: CASSSGGSSTVGELFF. DNA for the CDR3: TGTGCCAGCAGCTCCGGGGGAAGCAGCACAGTCGGGGAGCTGTTTTTT.

The rearrangement joins TRBV7-8 to TRBJ2-6; D not certain. Trimming took off 5 bases at V and 0 bases at J, with 11 bases between the two ends. CDR1 SGHVS and CDR2 FQNEAQ come from the germline V gene. The CDR3 is 16 amino acids. Written as DNA, the CDR3 is TGTGCCAGCAGCCCGGGCCGTGGCTCTGGGGCCAACGTCCTGACTTTC. Translation: CASSPGRGSGANVLTF.

The chain employs TRBV9 and TRBJ1-2; 11 nucleotides agree with TRBD1. After removal of 5 bases from V and 3 bases from J, the junction contained 6 bases not matched to a gene. Germline values: CDR1 SGDLS, CDR2 YYNGEE. The CDR3 loop spans 15 amino acids. CDR3 protein: CASRPGQGVDYGYTF. CDR3 DNA sequence: TGTGCCAGCAGACCGGGACAGGGGGTCGACTATGGCTACACCTTC.

The chain uses TRBV7-3 and TRBJ2-2; D is perhaps TRBD1 or TRBD2 (7 bases each). The CDR3 is 19 amino acids. From germline, CDR1 is SGHTA and CDR2 FQGTGA. The germline V and J ends were trimmed by 3 bases and 2 bases, with 22 bases remaining between them. The CDR3 loop reads CASSFLPPQGGTNTGELFF. The CDR3, as DNA: TGTGCCAGCAGCTTTCTTCCCCCCCAGGGGGGGACTAACACCGGGGAGCTGTTTTTT.

The chain joins TRBV4-3 to TRBJ2-1; 9 nucleotides match TRBD1. CDR1 and CDR2 (germline): LGHNA, YSLEER. The CDR3 is 16 amino acids. Trimming took 4 bases from V and 6 from J; bases not matched to a gene: 10. The CDR3 nucleotides read TGCGCCAGCAGCCGCCTGGGGACAGGGATTTCCAATGAGCAGTTCTTC. Protein product: CASSRLGTGISNEQFF.

This clone was counted a single time. The rearrangement joins TRBV30 to TRBJ2-5; D unclear. V lost 4 bases to trimming and J lost 1 base, with 7 bases between them. CDR3 length equals 12 residues. From germline, CDR1 is GTSNPN and CDR2 SVGIG (reference sequence). CDR3: CAWTGLQETQYF. The DNA for the CDR3 is TGTGCCTGGACGGGCCTCCAAGAGACCCAGTACTTC. The full variable domain, its missing parts supplied by reference TRBV30 and TRBJ2-5, is SQTIHQWPATLVQPVGSPLSLECTVEGTSNPNLYWYRQAAGRGLQLLFYSVGIGQISSEVPQNLSASRPQDRQFILSSKKLLLSDSGFYLCAWTGLQETQYFGPGTRLLVL.

V usage is TRBV6-1 and J usage is TRBJ1-3, with D perhaps matching TRBD1 (6 bases). The CDR3 has 15 amino acids. Deletions cut 8 bases from V and 0 bases from J, with 14 bases between. The germline V gene encodes CDR1 MNHNS and CDR2 SASEGT. The CDR3 sequence is CASCRQESSGNTIYF. The CDR3 DNA sequence: TGTGCCAGCTGTAGACAGGAGAGCTCTGGAAACACCATATATTTT.

The chain recombines TRBV6-4 with TRBJ2-1; the D gene is possibly TRBD1 (5 bases). This CDR3 has 15 residues. Trimming removed 6 bases at V and 0 bases at J, with 12 bases between. The germline V gene has CDR1 MRHNA and CDR2 SNTAGT. CDR3 nucleotides: TGTGCCAGCAGGCCACAGGCCAGCTCCTACAATGAGCAGTTCTTC. Translated: CASRPQASSYNEQFF.

The chain links TRBV28 to TRBJ1-5, with D maybe TRBD1 (5 bases). The CDR3 spans 13 residues. Per the germline V gene, CDR1 is MDHEN and CDR2 is SYDVKM. V lost 8 bases, J lost 4 bases, and 12 bases lay in between. CDR3 in DNA: TGTGCCAGCGGGGGGTCGCCGAATCAGCCCCAGCATTTT. Protein: CASGGSPNQPQHF.

The V and J genes are TRBV7-9 and TRBJ2-2; D not certain. CDR1 and CDR2 from the germline V gene are SEHNR and FQNEAQ (reference sequence). The CDR3 sequence is 15 residues long. Trimming took off 8 bases at V and 1 base at J, with 14 bases between the two ends. The CDR3, as DNA: TGTGCCAGCCCCTGGCGGAACCTGAACACCGGGGAGCTGTTTTTT. It specifies CASPWRNLNTGELFF.

V gene TRBV4-3 combines with J gene TRBJ2-5, with TRBD2 matching over 14 bases. The germline V gene has CDR1 LGHNA and CDR2 YSLEER. This CDR3 spans 18 amino acids. Unmatched junction bases numbered 11, after V lost 4 bases and J lost 4 bases. This CDR3 is CASSPGTSGGHTRETQYF. CDR3 nucleotide sequence: TGCGCCAGCAGCCCAGGGACTAGCGGGGGCCACACGCGAGAGACCCAGTACTTC.